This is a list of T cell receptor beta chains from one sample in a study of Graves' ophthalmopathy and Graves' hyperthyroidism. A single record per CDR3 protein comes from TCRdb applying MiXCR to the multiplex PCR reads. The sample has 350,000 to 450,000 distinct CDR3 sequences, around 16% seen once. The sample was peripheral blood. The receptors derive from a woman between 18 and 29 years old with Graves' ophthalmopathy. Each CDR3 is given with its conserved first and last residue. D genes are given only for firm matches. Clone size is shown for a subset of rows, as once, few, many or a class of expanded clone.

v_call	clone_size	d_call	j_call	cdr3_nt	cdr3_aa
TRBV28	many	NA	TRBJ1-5	TGTGCCAGCAGTTTATCCCCAGGGGGCAATCAGCCCCAGCATTTT	CASSLSPGGNQPQHF
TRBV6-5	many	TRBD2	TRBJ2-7	TGTGCCAGCCTCCGGACTAGCGCGGGAGGCGAGCAGTACTTC	CASLRTSAGGEQYF
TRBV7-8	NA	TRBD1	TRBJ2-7	TGTGCCAGCAGCCTAAGGGGGCTCGAGCAGTACTTC	CASSLRGLEQYF
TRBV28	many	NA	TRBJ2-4	TGTGCCAGCAGTTTTAGGGCAGGGATGTTAGCCAAAAACATTCAGTACTTC	CASSFRAGMLAKNIQYF
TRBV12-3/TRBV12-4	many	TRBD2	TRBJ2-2	TGTGCCAGCAACCGACTAGCGGGAAGTTCATGGGAGCTGTTTTTT	CASNRLAGSSWELFF
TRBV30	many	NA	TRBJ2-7	TGTGCCTGGAGTGTACAGCCTGGCGGCTACGAGCAGTACTTC	CAWSVQPGGYEQYF
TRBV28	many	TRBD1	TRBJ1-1	TGTGCCAGCAGTTCCAAGGGACAGAGGACTGAAGCTTTCTTT	CASSSKGQRTEAFF
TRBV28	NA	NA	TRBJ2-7	TGTGCCAGCAGTTCCGCCGGGGGAGACTCCTACGAGCAGTACTTC	CASSSAGGDSYEQYF
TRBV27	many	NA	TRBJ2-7	TGTGCCAGCAGTTTATTAGGGCAGGGGGGACGCTACGAGCAGTACTTC	CASSLLGQGGRYEQYF
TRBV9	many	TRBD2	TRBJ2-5	TGTGCCAGCAGCGTCGAGACTAGCGGGGGGGCCCTATATGAGACCCAGTACTTC	CASSVETSGGALYETQYF
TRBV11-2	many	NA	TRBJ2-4	TGTGCCAGCACCCGAGAGGGGGAGGATCAGTACTTC	CASTREGEDQYF
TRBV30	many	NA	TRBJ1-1	TGTGCCTGCGACCGTAGGGTTTGGGACACTGAAGCTTTCTTT	CACDRRVWDTEAFF
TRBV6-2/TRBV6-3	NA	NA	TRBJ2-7	TGTGCCAGCAGTTACTCCACTACGGGCGGAAATTACGAGCAGTACTTC	CASSYSTTGGNYEQYF
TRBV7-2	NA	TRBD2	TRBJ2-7	TGTGCCAGCAGCTTATTCCCTGGACTAGCCTACGAGCAGTACTTC	CASSLFPGLAYEQYF
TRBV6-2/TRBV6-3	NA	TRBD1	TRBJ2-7	TGTGCCAGCAGTGACGAGACAGGGCCCACCTACGAGCAGTACTTC	CASSDETGPTYEQYF
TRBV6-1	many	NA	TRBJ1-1	TGTGCCAGCAGTGAAGCGGACGTCCGTGAAGCTTTCTTT	CASSEADVREAFF
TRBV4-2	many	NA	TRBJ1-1	TGTGCCAGCAGCCAAGCGGACACTGAAGCTTTCTTT	CASSQADTEAFF
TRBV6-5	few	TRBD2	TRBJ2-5	TGTGCCAGCAGTTCCAGTAGCGGGAGGGTTGAGACCCAGTACTTC	CASSSSSGRVETQYF
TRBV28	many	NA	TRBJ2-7	TGTGCCAGCAGTTGGCTCGGCAGGAGCTCCTACGAGCAGTACTTC	CASSWLGRSSYEQYF
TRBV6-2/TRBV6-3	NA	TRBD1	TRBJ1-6	TGTGCCAGCAGTCCACGACAGGGGGCTTCACCCCTCCACTTT	CASSPRQGASPLHF
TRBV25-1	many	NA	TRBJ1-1	TGTGCCAGCAGTGATCCGCCCAGCATTATCTTT	CASSDPPSIIF
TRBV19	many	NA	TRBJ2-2	TGTGCCAGTAGTATAGTGAAGGGATGGAACACCGGGGAGCTGTTTTTT	CASSIVKGWNTGELFF
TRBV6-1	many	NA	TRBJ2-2	TGTGCCAGCAGTACCCCAACAGGGGCGGGGACCGGGGAGCTGTTTTTT	CASSTPTGAGTGELFF
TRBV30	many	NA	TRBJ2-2	TGTGCCTGGAGGCCAGGGGGGACCGGGGAGCTGTTTTTT	CAWRPGGTGELFF
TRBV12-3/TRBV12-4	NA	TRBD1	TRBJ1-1	TGTGCCAGCAGTTTGGGGACAGGGGGCTCCACTGAAGCTTTCTTT	CASSLGTGGSTEAFF
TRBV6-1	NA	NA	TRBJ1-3	TGTGCCAGCGGACCGGGACGGTGGGGAAACACCATATATTTT	CASGPGRWGNTIYF
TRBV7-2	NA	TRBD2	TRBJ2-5	TGTGCCAGCAGCTTAGGGCCGGGACTAGGCCAAGAGACCCAGTACTTC	CASSLGPGLGQETQYF
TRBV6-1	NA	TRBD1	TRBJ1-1	TGTGCCAGCAGCCTCCGGGACAGGGTTACTGAAGCTTTCTTT	CASSLRDRVTEAFF
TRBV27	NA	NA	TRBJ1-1	TGTGCCAGCAGTTTGCGACAAACTGGTGAAGCTTTCTTT	CASSLRQTGEAFF
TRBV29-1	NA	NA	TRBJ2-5	TGCAGCGTTGTAATTGGGTCAGAGACCCAGTACTTC	CSVVIGSETQYF
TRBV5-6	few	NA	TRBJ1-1	TGTGCCAGCAGCTTGACACAGGGTAACACTGGAGCTTTCTTT	CASSLTQGNTGAFF
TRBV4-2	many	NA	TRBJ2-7	TGTGCCAGCAGCCCCTTAACAGTAAGGGCTAACTACGAGCAGTACTTC	CASSPLTVRANYEQYF
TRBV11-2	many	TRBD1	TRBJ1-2	TGTGCCAGCTCCTCGGACAGGGGGTTAGGTGGCTACACCTTC	CASSSDRGLGGYTF
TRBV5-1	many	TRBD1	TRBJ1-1	TGCGCCAGCAGCGCACAGGGGGCTACTGAAGCTTTCTTT	CASSAQGATEAFF
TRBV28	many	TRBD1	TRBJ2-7	TGTGCCAGCAGTCCCCGGACAGGGACGGACGAGCAGTACTTC	CASSPRTGTDEQYF
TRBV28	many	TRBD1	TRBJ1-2	TGTGCCAGCAGCTTACAGGGGCGGAACTATGGCTACACCTTC	CASSLQGRNYGYTF
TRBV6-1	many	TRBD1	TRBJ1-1	TGTGCCAGCAGTACGACAGGGAGGGAGCCTGAAGCTTTCTTT	CASSTTGREPEAFF
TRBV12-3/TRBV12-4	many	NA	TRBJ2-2	TGTGCCAGCGGCGGGCAGGGTGCGAACACCGGGGAGCTGTTTTTT	CASGGQGANTGELFF
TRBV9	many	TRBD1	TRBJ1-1	TGTGCCAGCAGCGCCCGGGACAGAGCGAACACTGAAGCTTTCTTT	CASSARDRANTEAFF
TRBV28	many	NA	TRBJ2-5	TGTGCCAGCAGTTTGGGGGGCAGTCCCGTCTTAGTGGGGACCCAGTACTTC	CASSLGGSPVLVGTQYF
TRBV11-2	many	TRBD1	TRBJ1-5	TGTGCCAGCAGCTGGAGGACAGGGGTTAGCAATCAGCCCCAGCATTTT	CASSWRTGVSNQPQHF
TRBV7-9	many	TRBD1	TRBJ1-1	TGTGCCACTCAACAGGGGACCGGCCTAGGGACTGAAGCTTTCTTT	CATQQGTGLGTEAFF
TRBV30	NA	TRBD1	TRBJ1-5	TGTGCCTGGGGGGACAGAGGTGATCAGCCCCAGCATTTT	CAWGDRGDQPQHF
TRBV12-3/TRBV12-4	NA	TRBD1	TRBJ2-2	TGTGCCAGCAGTCTACAGGGGGAAACCGGGGAGCTGTTTTTT	CASSLQGETGELFF
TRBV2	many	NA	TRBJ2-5	TGTGCCACTACGCGGGGCACTTCCGAGACCCAGTACTTC	CATTRGTSETQYF
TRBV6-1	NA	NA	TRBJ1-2	TGTGCCAGCAGTGACGAGCGGGGTGGCTACACCTTC	CASSDERGGYTF
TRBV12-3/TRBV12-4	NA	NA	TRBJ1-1	TGTGCCAGCAGTTTTCAGGGAGGTGAGACTGAAGCTTTCTTT	CASSFQGGETEAFF